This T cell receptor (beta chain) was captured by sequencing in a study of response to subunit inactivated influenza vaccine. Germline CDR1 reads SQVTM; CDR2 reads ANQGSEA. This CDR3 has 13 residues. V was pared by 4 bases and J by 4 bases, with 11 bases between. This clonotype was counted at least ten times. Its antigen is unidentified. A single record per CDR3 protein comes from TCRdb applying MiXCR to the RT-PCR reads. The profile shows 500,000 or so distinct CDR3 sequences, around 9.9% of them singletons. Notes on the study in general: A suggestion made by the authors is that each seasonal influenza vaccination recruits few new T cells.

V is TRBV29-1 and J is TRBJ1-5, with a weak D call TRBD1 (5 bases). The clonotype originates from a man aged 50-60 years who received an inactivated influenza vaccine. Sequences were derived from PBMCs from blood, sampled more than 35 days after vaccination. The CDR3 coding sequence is TGCAGCGTTGGGGCACAGGAAAATCAGCCCCAGCATTTT. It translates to CSVGAQENQPQHF.